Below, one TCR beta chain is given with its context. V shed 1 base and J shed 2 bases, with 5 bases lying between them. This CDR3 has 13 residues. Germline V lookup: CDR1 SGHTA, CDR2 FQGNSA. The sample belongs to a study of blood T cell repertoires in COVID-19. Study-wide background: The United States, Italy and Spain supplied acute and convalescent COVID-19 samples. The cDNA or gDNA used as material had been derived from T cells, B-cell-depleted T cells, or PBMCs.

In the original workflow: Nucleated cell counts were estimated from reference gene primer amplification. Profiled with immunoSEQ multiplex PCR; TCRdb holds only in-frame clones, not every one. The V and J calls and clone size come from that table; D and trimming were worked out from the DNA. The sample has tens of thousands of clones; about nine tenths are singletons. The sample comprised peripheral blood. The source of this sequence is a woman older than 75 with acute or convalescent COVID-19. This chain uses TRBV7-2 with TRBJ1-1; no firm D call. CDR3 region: CASSLVGNTEAFF. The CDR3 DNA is TGTGCCAGCAGCTTAGTGGGCAACACTGAAGCTTTCTTT.